This section outlines one T cell receptor beta chain sequence together with its context. Its antigen remains unknown. The germline CDR1 and CDR2 sequences are MNHEY and SMNVEV (reference sequence). The CDR3 has 14 amino acids. V was trimmed by 0 bases and J by 4 bases, leaving 8 bases between them. This entry is derived from a study of long-term antiretroviral therapy in people with HIV. Study results and caveats: Controls showed broader CDR3 length ranges than did the HIV repertoires. ART was followed by higher diversity that remained below transplant donor controls. Clonal expansions arising prior to ART prevailed in the repertoire at every time point.

Each donor provided at least one pre-ART PBMC sample and at least two post-ART PBMC samples. Assay version v3.0 of immunoSEQ was used, and it was run at survey level. The data were produced by immunoSEQ multiplex PCR, yet TCRdb's version contains in-frame clones alone and is incomplete. The sample has 48,000 or so clones, roughly 80% seen once; the top ten hold roughly 3%. This clonotype originated in a young woman with HIV. Source: unsorted PBMCs, taken 0.8 years after starting antiretroviral therapy. This chain uses TRBV27 with TRBJ2-3, with a tentative D call TRBD1 (6 bases). The CDR3: CASSLSRGPDTQYF. Written as DNA, the CDR3 is TGTGCCAGCAGTTTATCCAGGGGACCAGATACGCAGTATTTT.